Listed below are T cell receptor beta chains from one sample, sequenced in a study of cytomegalovirus exposure and HLA in healthy donors. Generated by immunoSEQ multiplex PCR, the TCRdb table keeps only in-frame clones and is missing some. The sample holds around 74,000 clones, about 80% seen once. The sample was PBMCs. Receptor source: a man aged 30 to 45 in good health and CMV-seronegative. Both conserved end residues are trimmed from each CDR3.

TRBV4-3	TRBJ1-5	ALPPDPAGINQPQH
TRBV19	TRBJ1-5	ASSIRGSAQH
TRBV5-1	TRBJ2-1	ASSSPSGSSYNEQF
TRBV29-1	TRBJ2-2	SVASPRTNTGELF
TRBV4-3	TRBJ2-1	ASSQDGAYNEQF
TRBV7-9	TRBJ2-2	ASSSEGGRIGELF
TRBV7-9	TRBJ2-1	ASSSSTSGRKNNEQF
TRBV27	TRBJ2-7	ASSLIETSGFPYEQY
TRBV30	TRBJ2-7	AWRSGVRYEQY
TRBV15	TRBJ1-5	ATSRDLYQPQH
TRBV20-1	TRBJ1-2	SSYRQGYT
TRBV13	TRBJ2-7	ASGRSSGGAGYEQY
TRBV28	TRBJ1-1	ASGGGPGTEAF
TRBV6-1	TRBJ2-2	ASSENRVGGELF
TRBV7-2	TRBJ1-4	ASSLAGPQTNEKLF
TRBV12-5	TRBJ2-1	ASGLAGGWREQF
TRBV5-6	TRBJ2-1	ASSDRSPLSHEQF
TRBV29-1	TRBJ1-4	SVVGQFFEKLF
TRBV13	TRBJ2-1	ASSLGSSPRVPF
TRBV25-1	TRBJ2-2	ASSSGTHTGELF
TRBV4-3	TRBJ2-1	ASSQDLVLNSGPNEQF
TRBV6-1	TRBJ2-3	ASSATRADTQY
TRBV30	TRBJ1-2	AWSETGQGFGILRPNYGYT
TRBV13	TRBJ1-1	ASSSRGRMDTEAF
TRBV4-1	TRBJ1-2	ASSQQTGNYGYT
TRBV12-2	TRBJ2-2	ASRYQGLAVCANTGELF
TRBV5-1	TRBJ2-5	ASTPTRVNKETQY
TRBV5-1	TRBJ1-2	ASSFDLSRTNYGYT
TRBV7-9	TRBJ1-2	ASSVPGQQSGYP
TRBV28	TRBJ1-5	ASGGGGNRPQH
TRBV5-1	TRBJ1-1	ASSSGMNTEAF
TRBV7-6	TRBJ1-4	ASTPQGHEKLF
TRBV29-1	TRBJ2-7	SVRTTTYEQY